Each of the 28 T cell receptor beta chains below was sequenced from the same sample in a study of shared clonotypes between healthy human individuals. Naivety among CD8 cells was defined by CD45RO negativity and positive CCR7 selection, thereby excluding terminally differentiated effector memory CD45RA+ cells. Only in-frame clones appear in the TCRdb table, and some are missing; sequencing was by immunoSEQ multiplex PCR. The profile shows around 640,000 clones, around 96% of them singletons. The sequenced sample was naive CD8+ T cells sorted from blood. The receptors originated from a woman in her twenties or thirties in good health.

CDR3 protein: CASSVGWGPYEQYF. The DNA for the CDR3 is TGTGCCAGCAGCGTAGGTTGGGGTCCCTACGAGCAGTACTTC. The chain carries TRBV9 and TRBJ2-7; D is unclear. V lost 0 bases and J lost 2, with 9 bases in between. CDR1 is SGDLS, CDR2 YYNGEE, per germline. The CDR3 has 14 residues.

The chain employs TRBV13 and TRBJ2-1; D is tentatively TRBD1 or TRBD2 (5 bases each). V was trimmed by 5 bases and J by 0 bases, leaving 14 bases between them. The germline CDR1 and CDR2 sequences are PRHDT and FYEKMQ (reference sequence). The CDR3 consists of 16 residues. As DNA, the CDR3 is TGTGCCAGCAGCCCCGGGGACGGGGTCTCCTACAATGAGCAGTTCTTC. It yields the protein CASSPGDGVSYNEQFF.

The chain carries TRBV13 and TRBJ2-7; D might be TRBD2 (6 bases). The CDR3 is 16 residues long. Germline V gives CDR1 PRHDT, CDR2 FYEKMQ (reference sequence). The V end lost 0 bases, the J end lost 0 bases, and 12 bases lay between the germline ends. CDR3 in amino acids: CASSLGGTGPSYEQYF. CDR3 sequence (DNA): TGTGCCAGCAGCTTAGGGGGGACTGGCCCCTCCTACGAGCAGTACTTC.

The rearrangement links TRBV28 to TRBJ1-4; 9 bases fit TRBD1. The ends lost 5 bases at V and 8 bases at J; junction bases unmatched: 6. The CDR3 sequence is 14 residues long. Germline values: CDR1 MDHEN, CDR2 SYDVKM. The CDR3 here is CASSLQGAGEKLFF. The CDR3 region has the DNA TGTGCCAGCAGTCTACAGGGGGCAGGGGAAAAACTGTTTTTT.

This chain joins TRBV7-9 and TRBJ2-7; TRBD2 matches 7 bases. The CDR3 spans 16 residues. Trimming at V came to 0 bases and at J to 2 bases, leaving 7 bases not matched to a gene. Per germline, CDR1 SEHNR and CDR2 FQNEAQ (reference sequence). This CDR3 is CASSLAGGSGTYEQYF. The CDR3 DNA reads as TGTGCCAGCAGCTTAGCGGGAGGGAGTGGAACCTACGAGCAGTACTTC.

This sequence joins TRBV13 and TRBJ1-1, with D unresolved. Trimming shortened V by 5 bases and J by 0 bases, and 13 bases separated the two germline ends. CDR1 PRHDT and CDR2 FYEKMQ come from the germline V gene (reference sequence). This CDR3 has 15 residues. The CDR3 region is CASSPPRELNTEAFF. CDR3 DNA sequence: TGTGCCAGCAGCCCTCCAAGGGAGTTGAACACTGAAGCTTTCTTT. Complete variable domain (other parts from reference TRBV13 and TRBJ1-1): AAGVIQSPRHLIKEKRETATLKCYPIPRHDTVYWYQQGPGQDPQFLISFYEKMQSDKGSIPDRFSAQQFSDYHSELNMSSLELGDSALYFCASSPPRELNTEAFFGQGTRLTVV.

This chain links TRBV7-8 with TRBJ2-3; 8 nucleotides match TRBD2. Looked up from germline, CDR1 is SGHVS and CDR2 is FQNEAQ. V trimming: 6 bases; J trimming: 5 bases; junction bases outside the gene matches: 7. There are 14 residues in the CDR3. CDR3 protein: CASRKREPLDTQYF. In nucleotides, the CDR3 is TGTGCCAGCAGAAAGCGGGAGCCGTTAGATACGCAGTATTTT.

V gene TRBV4-2 combines with J gene TRBJ1-4; TRBD1 matches 9 bases. The V gene end was trimmed by 1 base and the J gene end by 6 bases; junction bases not matched to a gene: 0. The CDR3 consists of 14 residues. Germline values: CDR1 LGHNA, CDR2 YNFKEQ. CDR3 DNA sequence: TGTGCCAGCAGCCAAGGGACAGGGGATGAAAAACTGTTTTTT. As protein: CASSQGTGDEKLFF.

The gene calls are TRBV11-3 and TRBJ2-3, with D perhaps TRBD1 (6 bases). The CDR3 consists of 15 residues. Germline CDR1 reads SGHNT; CDR2 reads YENEEA. V was trimmed by 5 bases and J by 0 bases, leaving 12 bases between them. The CDR3 here is CASSRTQGSTDTQYF. The CDR3 DNA follows: TGTGCCAGCAGCCGTACACAGGGAAGCACAGATACGCAGTATTTT.

The V gene is TRBV2, the J gene TRBJ1-2, with D uncertain. CDR3 length: 14 residues. Germline assignment: CDR1 SNHLY and CDR2 FYNNEI. V gave up 7 bases and J gave up 1 base, with 13 bases separating them. CDR3 DNA sequence: TGTGCCAGCAAAAAGCTCGGGAATAACTATGGCTACACCTTC. As protein: CASKKLGNNYGYTF.

This rearrangement joins TRBV25-1 to TRBJ2-7; the D is unclear. V was clipped by 1 base and J by 0 bases, with 7 bases between them. The CDR3 has 14 residues. Germline assignment: CDR1 MGHDK and CDR2 SYGVNS. Written as DNA, the CDR3 is TGTGCCAGCAGTGAATTTGGCGGCTCCTACGAGCAGTACTTC. Amino acid sequence: CASSEFGGSYEQYF.

This rearrangement joins TRBV6-6 to TRBJ2-5; TRBD1 might be the D (5 bases). V was cut by 8 bases and J by 1 base, with 14 bases left in between. The CDR3 has 14 amino acids. The germline V gene encodes CDR1 MNHNY and CDR2 SVGAGI (reference sequence). The CDR3 loop reads CASGSMGRQETQYF. The CDR3 coding sequence is TGTGCCAGCGGCTCAATGGGGCGCCAAGAGACCCAGTACTTC.

J is TRBJ2-1 and V is TRBV4-1, with D possibly being TRBD2 (5 bases). V lost 2 bases, J lost 5 bases, and 7 bases lay in between. The germline CDR1 and CDR2 sequences are MGHRA and YSYEKL. The CDR3 loop spans 13 amino acids. For the CDR3, the DNA is TGCGCCAGCAGCCAATTCGGGGACAATGAGCAGTTCTTC. It codes for CASSQFGDNEQFF.

The chain recombines TRBV5-8 with TRBJ2-5; D is ambiguous. The DNA end favors TRBJ2-7, so the J call may be wrong. Germline CDR1 is SGHTS and CDR2 is YDEGEE. This CDR3 is 15 amino acids long. Here the CDR3 reads CASSLIVTSTYEQYF. CDR3 DNA: TGTGCCAGCAGCTTGATCGTTACTTCAACCTACGAGCAGTACTTC.

The count of this clone is one. This sequence joins TRBV5-6 and TRBJ2-5; possible D gene TRBD2, 6 bases. The tail of the sequence fits TRBJ2-7 better, so the J call may be wrong. Per the germline V gene, CDR1 is SGHDT and CDR2 is YYEEEE. The CDR3 runs to 14 residues. The CDR3 DNA reads as TGTGCCAGCAGCTTCAGCGGGTCGACCTACGAGCAGTACTTC. Amino acid sequence: CASSFSGSTYEQYF.

The chain links TRBV28 to TRBJ2-7; tentatively, D is TRBD1 or TRBD2 (5 bases each). Trimming stripped 5 bases from V and 7 bases from J, with 15 bases between. Germline values: CDR1 MDHEN, CDR2 SYDVKM. This CDR3 spans 13 amino acids. The CDR3 region has the DNA TGTGCCAGCAGTATACCCGGGGCAAGGGAGCAGTACTTC. It codes for CASSIPGAREQYF.

This chain links TRBV9 with TRBJ2-1; no firm D call. The germline V and J ends were trimmed by 0 bases and 0 bases, with 10 bases remaining between them. The germline V gene has CDR1 SGDLS and CDR2 YYNGEE. This CDR3 has 16 residues. The CDR3 here is CASSVEGGVSYNEQFF. The DNA for the CDR3 is TGTGCCAGCAGCGTAGAGGGCGGAGTCTCCTACAATGAGCAGTTCTTC.

The chain joins TRBV2 to TRBJ2-7; D gene unclear. CDR1 is SNHLY and CDR2 is FYNNEI in the germline V gene. This CDR3 has 16 amino acids. Trimming removed 3 bases from V and 5 bases from J, with 20 bases in between. CDR3 in DNA: TGTGCCAGCAGTGAGAAAGGTAGTTGGAGTCTCGACGAGCAGTACTTC. As protein: CASSEKGSWSLDEQYF. Full variable domain (rest looked up from reference TRBV2 and TRBJ2-7): EPEVTQTPSHQVTQMGQEVILRCVPISNHLYFYWYRQILGQKVEFLVSFYNNEISEKSEIFDDQFSVERPDGSNFTLKIRSTKLEDSAMYFCASSEKGSWSLDEQYFGPGTRLTVT.

This chain connects TRBV27 to TRBJ2-1; D is possibly TRBD1 (8 bases). Germline V gene data show CDR1 as MNHEY and CDR2 as SMNVEV (reference sequence). V lost 8 bases and J 9 bases, leaving 20 bases between the germline ends. The CDR3 loop spans 14 amino acids. The CDR3: CASYWTGRVGEQFF. In DNA form, the CDR3 reads TGTGCCAGCTACTGGACAGGGAGGGTCGGTGAGCAGTTCTTC.

The chain's CDR3 is CASSLLYRDGNTEAFF. The CDR3 nucleotides read TGTGCCAGCAGTTTGTTGTACCGCGATGGGAACACTGAAGCTTTCTTT. The chain employs TRBV27 and TRBJ1-1; D call uncertain. The V and J ends lost 3 bases and 1 base respectively, with 15 bases between them. The CDR3 extends over 16 amino acids. Germline assignment: CDR1 MNHEY and CDR2 SMNVEV (reference sequence).

The CDR3 protein is CASSGADGPYEQYF. CDR3 DNA: TGTGCCAGCAGTGGGGCGGACGGCCCCTACGAGCAGTACTTC. The chain is built from TRBV6-1 and TRBJ2-7; D is unresolved. V was clipped by 4 bases and J by 2 bases, with 12 bases between them. CDR3 length: 14 residues. Germline assignment: CDR1 MNHNS and CDR2 SASEGT.

The chain employs TRBV10-2 and TRBJ2-1; D perhaps matches TRBD2 (5 bases). The V gene lost 6 bases and the J gene lost 4 bases, with 10 bases spanning the gap. Germline loops: CDR1 WSHSY, CDR2 SAAADI. The CDR3 loop spans 13 amino acids. Written as DNA, the CDR3 is TGCGCCAGCAGCCCGGGAAAGTACAATGAGCAGTTCTTC. Protein sequence: CASSPGKYNEQFF.

The chain couples TRBV6-1 to TRBJ2-5, with 7 bases aligning to TRBD2. The germline gives CDR1 MNHNS, CDR2 SASEGT. V shed 2 bases, J shed 4 bases, and the junction held 10 bases outside the gene matches. The CDR3 has 16 amino acids. The CDR3 DNA reads TGTGCCAGCAGTGAATTGGCAGGGAGGGTCCCAGAGACCCAGTACTTC. It encodes CASSELAGRVPETQYF.

The chain recombines TRBV5-1 with TRBJ2-2, with TRBD2 matching 10 bases. Germline V gene sequence: CDR1 SGHRS, CDR2 YFSETQ. The CDR3 has 16 residues. V shed 0 bases, J shed 6 bases, and the junction held 5 bases outside the gene matches. The CDR3 DNA is TGCGCCAGCAGCTTGGGTCTAGCGGGAGTTGCCGGGGAGCTGTTTTTT. Translated: CASSLGLAGVAGELFF.

This rearrangement joins TRBV7-9 to TRBJ2-3; D is unclear. The germline V gene encodes CDR1 SEHNR and CDR2 FQNEAQ (reference sequence). V was clipped by 5 bases and J by 0 bases, with 9 bases between them. The CDR3 is made up of 14 amino acids. Written as DNA, the CDR3 is TGTGCCAGCAGCACGCGGACCAGCACAGATACGCAGTATTTT. It specifies CASSTRTSTDTQYF.

This rearrangement joins TRBV11-2 to TRBJ2-4, with TRBD1 as a possible D gene (6 bases). The CDR3 runs to 15 residues. V dropped 5 bases and J dropped 8 bases, with 19 bases sitting between them. Germline CDR1 is SGHAT and CDR2 is FQNNGV. CDR3 region: CASSPGGLAGDIQYF. The CDR3 bases are TGTGCCAGCAGCCCCGGCGGTTTGGCAGGGGACATTCAGTACTTC.

The gene calls are TRBV6-5 and TRBJ1-1; no reliable D call. Germline V CDR1 and CDR2: MNHEY, SVGAGI. Trimming took off 0 bases at V and 11 bases at J, with 16 bases between the two ends. The CDR3 length is 14 residues. CDR3 sequence (DNA): TGTGCCAGCAGTTACTCCGAAGGTCTGGAAAACGCTTTCTTT. Amino acid sequence: CASSYSEGLENAFF.

The rearrangement links TRBV5-6 to TRBJ1-5; D unresolved. The CDR3 is 13 amino acids. V shed 0 bases and J shed 6 bases, with 7 bases lying between them. Germline V gene data show CDR1 as SGHDT and CDR2 as YYEEEE. In DNA form, the CDR3 reads TGTGCCAGCAGCTTGGCCTTCAGTCAGCCCCAGCATTTT. Protein sequence: CASSLAFSQPQHF.